This TCR beta chain was recorded in a study of cytomegalovirus exposure and HLA in healthy donors. Study information: The platform used for the roughly 130 validation repertoires matched that of the 500 to 850 first-cohort repertoires, a later analysis reported. Points from the study as a whole: The dataset shows that most TCR sequences were rare, while some public TCRs occurred in many donors. The study designated 160 or so TCR beta chains cytomegalovirus-associated.

Worth noting for this clone: Its antigen is currently unknown.

The CDR3 consists of 13 residues. Germline assignment: CDR1 SGHNT and CDR2 YYREEE (reference sequence). The V end lost 2 bases, the J end lost 3 bases, and 8 bases lay between the germline ends. The table came from immunoSEQ multiplex PCR; TCRdb's copy has only in-frame clones and leaves some out. The sample contains approximately 90,000 clones, approximately 93% of which appear only once. V usage is TRBV5-4 and J usage is TRBJ1-2; D may be TRBD1 (6 bases). The receptor was derived from a woman in her 30s in good health and CMV-seropositive. Sequences were obtained from PBMCs. The CDR3 nucleotides are TGTGCCAGCAGCTTCCCAGGGGACTATGGCTACACCTTC. This translates into CASSFPGDYGYTF.